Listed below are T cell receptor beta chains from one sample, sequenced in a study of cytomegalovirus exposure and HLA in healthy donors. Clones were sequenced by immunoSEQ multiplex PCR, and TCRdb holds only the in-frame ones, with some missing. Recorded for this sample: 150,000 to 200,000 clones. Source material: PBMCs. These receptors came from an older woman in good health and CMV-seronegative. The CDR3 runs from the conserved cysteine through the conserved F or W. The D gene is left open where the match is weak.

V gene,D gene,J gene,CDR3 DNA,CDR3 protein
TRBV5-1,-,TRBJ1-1,TGCGCCAGCAGGGCCGGGACTTCGGCGCTCACTGAAGCTTTCTTT,CASRAGTSALTEAFF
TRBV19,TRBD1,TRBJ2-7,TGTGCCAGTAGTATGACAAGGGGACAGGGCTACGAGCAGTACTTC,CASSMTRGQGYEQYF
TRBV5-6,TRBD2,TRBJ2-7,TGTGCCAGCAGCTTACTAGCGGGGTTCTACGAGCAGTACTTC,CASSLLAGFYEQYF
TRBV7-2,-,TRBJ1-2,TGTGCCAGCAGCTTAGAAACCGGGACTGACGATGGCTACACCTTC,CASSLETGTDDGYTF
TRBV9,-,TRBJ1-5,TGTGCCAGCAGCGTAGAGGGAGGACGTAATCAGCCCCAGCATTTT,CASSVEGGRNQPQHF
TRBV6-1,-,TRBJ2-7,TGTGCCAGCAGTGCGGGGACCTACGAGCAGTACTTC,CASSAGTYEQYF
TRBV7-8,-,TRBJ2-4,TGTGCCAGCAGCTTATCGGCTAGCTTAGCCAAAAACATTCAGTACTTC,CASSLSASLAKNIQYF
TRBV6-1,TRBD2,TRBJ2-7,TGTGCCAGCAGTTTAGGACTAGCGTCCTACGAGCAGTACTTC,CASSLGLASYEQYF
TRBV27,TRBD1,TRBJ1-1,TGTGCCAGCAGTTTATTGGTTAGCCAACAGGGGACCACTGAAGCTTTCTTT,CASSLLVSQQGTTEAFF
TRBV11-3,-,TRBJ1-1,TGTGCCAGCAGCTTAGGCAGTAACACTGAAGCTTTCTTT,CASSLGSNTEAFF
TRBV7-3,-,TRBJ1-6,TGTGCCAGCAGCTCCAGGGCCAACCCAGGGTCACCCCTCCACTTT,CASSSRANPGSPLHF